The 9 T cell receptor beta chains presented below share a single source sample, sequenced in a study of T cell responses to AZD1222 COVID-19 vaccine. Assay used: immunoSEQ multiplex PCR; TCRdb lists only in-frame clones, some missing. The sample yields about 140,000 clones, 92% seen once. Sequences were derived from peripheral blood, sampled on day 0 of AZD1222 vaccination. The receptors shown here come from an adult in good health.

CDR3 DNA: TGTGCCAGCAGACGGACAGGAACTAATGAAAAACTGTTTTTT. Protein sequence: CASRRTGTNEKLFF. The J gene is TRBJ1-4, the V gene TRBV7-2, with 7 bases aligning to TRBD1. J was trimmed by 1 base and V by 6 bases; bases with no gene match: 2. Per germline, CDR1 SGHTA and CDR2 FQGNSA. The length of the CDR3 is 14 residues.

The chain recombines TRBV10-3 with TRBJ2-7; 9 bases match TRBD1. This CDR3 spans 16 amino acids. Germline V CDR1 and CDR2: ENHRY, SYGVKD. After removal of 2 bases from V and 2 bases from J, the junction contained 7 bases not matched to a gene. The CDR3 DNA reads as TGTGCCATCAGTGAGGGGACAGGGAGAGAAGCCTACGAGCAGTACTTC. Translating it yields CAISEGTGREAYEQYF.

The chain joins TRBV4-1 to TRBJ1-2, with D unresolved. There are 12 residues in the CDR3. V lost 6 bases and J lost 8, with 13 bases in between. Germline CDR1 and CDR2: MGHRA and YSYEKL. Here the CDR3 DNA reads TGCGCCAGCAGGATTGGATTTGCAGGCTACACCTTC. Its translation: CASRIGFAGYTF.

J is TRBJ1-2 and V is TRBV7-3, with D perhaps TRBD1 (5 bases). This CDR3 is 14 amino acids long. V lost 5 bases and J 8 bases, leaving 18 bases between the germline ends. Germline-derived CDR1 and CDR2 are SGHTA and FQGTGA. Written as DNA, the CDR3 is TGTGCCAGCAGCCCGCGCGCAGGGATAGGCGGCTACACCTTC. It codes for CASSPRAGIGGYTF.

The V and J genes are TRBV28 and TRBJ1-2, with D perhaps matching TRBD1 (6 bases). The germline V gene encodes CDR1 MDHEN and CDR2 SYDVKM. The CDR3 runs 16 residues. Trimming took 4 bases from V and 3 from J, leaving 18 bases between them. The DNA of the CDR3 is TGTGCCAGCAGTTACCTCCTTATACAGGGCTACTATGGCTACACCTTC. Translation: CASSYLLIQGYYGYTF.

This sequence joins TRBV11-2 and TRBJ2-1; the match to TRBD2 covers 10 bases. Germline CDR1 reads SGHAT; CDR2 reads FQNNGV. With 2 bases clipped from V and 7 bases from J, the junction kept 5 bases outside the gene matches. This CDR3 spans 15 amino acids. CDR3 nucleotide sequence: TGTGCCAGCAGCTTATTTGCAGCGGGAGGGAATGAGCAGTTCTTC. Translated: CASSLFAAGGNEQFF.

The rearrangement joins TRBV7-8 to TRBJ1-1, with a tentative D call TRBD1 (5 bases). Germline V CDR1 and CDR2: SGHVS, FQNEAQ. CDR3 length: 15 residues. The germline V and J ends were trimmed by 1 base and 1 base, with 10 bases remaining between them. DNA for the CDR3: TGTGCCAGCAGCTTAGATGGGGGGTCGAACACTGAAGCTTTCTTT. This sequence encodes CASSLDGGSNTEAFF.

This sequence joins TRBV4-3 and TRBJ2-3; 7 bases fit TRBD2. The CDR3 consists of 18 residues. CDR1 is LGHNA and CDR2 is YSLEER in the germline V gene. V shed 1 base and J 3 bases; nucleotides not matched to a gene: 13. The DNA for the CDR3 is TGCGCCAGCAGCCAAGCATGGTCGGGTGCGGGAGCAACAGATACGCAGTATTTT. It encodes CASSQAWSGAGATDTQYF.

The chain has TRBV29-1 and TRBJ2-1; D is perhaps TRBD2 (7 bases). CDR3 size: 15 residues. V gave up 4 bases and J gave up 1 base, with 14 bases separating them. In germline, CDR1 is SQVTM, CDR2 ANQGSEA. The CDR3 is CSVGGGEVSYNEQFF. The DNA for the CDR3 is TGCAGCGTTGGAGGGGGGGAAGTTTCCTACAATGAGCAGTTCTTC.